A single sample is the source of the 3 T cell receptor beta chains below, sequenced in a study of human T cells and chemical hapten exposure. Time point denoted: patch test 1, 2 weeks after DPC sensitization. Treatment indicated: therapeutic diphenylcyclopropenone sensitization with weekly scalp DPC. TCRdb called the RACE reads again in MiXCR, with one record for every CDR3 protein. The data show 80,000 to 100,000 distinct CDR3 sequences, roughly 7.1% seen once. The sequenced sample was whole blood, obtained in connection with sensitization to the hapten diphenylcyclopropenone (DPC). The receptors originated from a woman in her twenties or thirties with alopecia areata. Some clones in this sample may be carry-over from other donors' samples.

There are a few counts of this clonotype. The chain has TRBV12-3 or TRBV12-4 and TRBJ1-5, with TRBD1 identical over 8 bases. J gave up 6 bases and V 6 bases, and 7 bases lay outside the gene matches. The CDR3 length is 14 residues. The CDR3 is CASRSGQGGQPQHF. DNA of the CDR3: TGTGCCAGCAGATCCGGACAGGGTGGTCAGCCCCAGCATTTT.

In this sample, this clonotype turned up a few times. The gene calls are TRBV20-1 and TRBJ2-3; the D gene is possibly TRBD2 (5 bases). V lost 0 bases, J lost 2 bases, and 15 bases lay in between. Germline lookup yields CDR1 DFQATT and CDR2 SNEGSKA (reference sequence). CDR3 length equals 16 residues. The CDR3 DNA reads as TGCAGTGCTAGAGATCTCCGACTACTCACCACAGATACGCAGTATTTT. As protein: CSARDLRLLTTDTQYF.

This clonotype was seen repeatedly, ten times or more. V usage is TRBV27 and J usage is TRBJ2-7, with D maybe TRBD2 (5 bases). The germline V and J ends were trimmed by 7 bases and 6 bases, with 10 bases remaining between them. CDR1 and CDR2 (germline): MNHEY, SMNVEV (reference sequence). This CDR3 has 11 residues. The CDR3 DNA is TGTGCCAGCACGAGCGGAGGCGAGCAGTACTTC. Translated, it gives CASTSGGEQYF.